This TCR beta chain was captured by sequencing in a study of T cell changes during pregnancy in multiple sclerosis. Germline CDR1 is LGHNA and CDR2 is YNFKEQ. This CDR3 contains 15 residues. Trimming pared 1 base from V and 0 bases from J, leaving 9 bases between. Produced via immunoSEQ multiplex PCR; TCRdb's table is partial and in-frame only. The sample includes tens of thousands of clones, 88% of them seen just once. This sample comprised CD4+ T cells from peripheral blood mononuclear cells, obtained in the first trimester of pregnancy. V usage is TRBV4-2 and J usage is TRBJ1-1; D not resolved. The sequence was obtained from a female donor with multiple sclerosis, enrolled in a pregnancy study. The CDR3 loop is CASSQGRAMNTEAFF. CDR3 coding DNA: TGTGCCAGCAGCCAAGGGCGGGCGATGAACACTGAAGCTTTCTTT.